The table lists the clone carrying this T cell receptor (beta chain) with many counts. The record originates from a study of breast tumors, draining lymph nodes, adjacent tissues. Breast cancer patients provided tissue from their axillary draining lymph nodes. MiXCR was run by TCRdb on the multiplex PCR reads, yielding one entry per CDR3 protein. The repertoire holds some 140,000 distinct CDR3 sequences, with less than 25% as singletons. The V and J ends lost 7 bases and 9 bases, in that order; junction bases with no gene match: 20. The CDR3 length is 19 residues. Germline values: CDR1 LNHDA, CDR2 SQIVND (reference sequence).

The chain uses TRBV19 and TRBJ2-1, with 14 bases that match TRBD2. This TCR was sampled from a female donor with breast cancer. Some clones in this sample may be carry-over from other donors' samples. The sequenced sample was axillary lymph node tissue. The CDR3 is CASTKNSGRLAGGSAEQFF. The CDR3 nucleotides read TGTGCCAGTACCAAAAACTCGGGGAGACTAGCGGGAGGGTCGGCTGAGCAGTTCTTC.